This entry concerns a single T cell receptor beta chain. Its antigen is unknown. Using immunoSEQ multiplex PCR, the repertoire was profiled, and TCRdb retains in-frame clones only, with some absent. The data contain about 35,000 clones, approximately 90% of them singletons. This CDR3 has 15 residues. Per the germline V gene, CDR1 is SGHAT and CDR2 is FQNNGV. Between the trimmed V and J ends, which lost 1 base and 1 base, there was a span of 10 bases. Pooling was applied to second doses at about 4 or about 12 weeks. The data belong to a study of T cell responses to AZD1222 COVID-19 vaccine. Findings and limits, study-wide: The donors showed a predominance of white British ancestry and of females, with possible underestimation of clonal diversity. Just a handful of AZD1222 recipients tested seropositive at baseline. Spike regions recognized by vaccine-associated CD4 TCRs spanned the protein, led by 160-218 and 743-854.

The gene calls are TRBV11-2 and TRBJ2-5, with D uncertain. The clonotype originates from an adult who received the AZD1222 COVID-19 vaccine. The input for sequencing was peripheral blood, taken 28 days after the second AZD1222 dose. This chain's CDR3 is CASSLGAGPQETQYF. The CDR3, as DNA: TGTGCCAGCAGCTTAGGGGCAGGCCCCCAAGAGACCCAGTACTTC. The variable domain in full, completed from reference TRBV11-2 and TRBJ2-5, reads EAGVAQSPRYKIIEKRQSVAFWCNPISGHATLYWYQQILGQGPKLLIQFQNNGVVDDSQLPKDRFSAERLKGVDSTLKIQPAKLEDSAVYLCASSLGAGPQETQYFGPGTRLLVL.